A single sample gave rise to the 18 T cell receptor beta chains below, sequenced in a study of Ad26.COV2.S vaccination and SARS-CoV-2 variants. Specified treatment: approximately 18 received Ad26.COV2.S at low or high dose, single or two shots; about 5 received placebo; per-sample allocation not given. Specimen acquisition occurred on day 63 following the initial vaccine or placebo injection. The repertoire was sequenced with immunoSEQ multiplex PCR; TCRdb's copy has only in-frame clones and lacks some. The sample consists of a few hundred thousand clones, around nine tenths of them appearing once. Sequences were derived from peripheral blood, sampled in a trial of Ad26.COV2.S vaccine versus placebo. Every receptor here comes from a person aged 18-60 years who received the Ad26.COV2.S COVID-19 vaccine or a placebo.

CDR3 sequence (DNA): TGTGCCAGCAGCTTAGACCACTCGTCAGATACGCAGTATTTT. As protein: CASSLDHSSDTQYF. The chain carries TRBV7-9 and TRBJ2-3; D remains ambiguous. V gave up 1 base and J gave up 4 bases, with 9 bases separating them. Per the germline V gene, CDR1 is SEHNR and CDR2 is FQNEAQ (reference sequence). The CDR3 loop spans 14 amino acids.

V gene TRBV21-1 combines with J gene TRBJ1-2. TRBV21-1 is described as a pseudogene. There are 16 residues in the CDR3. The CDR3 sequence is CASSKSPQEGGHGYTF. The CDR3 DNA is TGTGCCAGCAGCAAAAGCCCACAGGAGGGAGGTCATGGCTACACCTTC.

The chain employs TRBV29-1 and TRBJ1-2; D remains ambiguous. The V gene's germline CDR1 is SQVTM and CDR2 ANQGSEA. V lost 4 bases and J lost 6, with 15 bases in between. CDR3 length equals 13 residues. The CDR3 spells CSVGRSGGDGYTF. In nucleotides, the CDR3 is TGCAGCGTTGGTCGTAGCGGTGGTGATGGCTACACCTTC.

The chain combines TRBV19 with TRBJ1-5, with 12 bases that match TRBD1. Unmatched junction bases numbered 7, after V lost 5 bases and J lost 5 bases. Germline CDR1 reads LNHDA; CDR2 reads SQIVND (reference sequence). The CDR3 length is 16 residues. CDR3 sequence: CASSPPGQGADQPQHF. The CDR3 DNA follows: TGTGCCAGTAGTCCTCCGGGACAGGGGGCCGATCAGCCCCAGCATTTT.

This chain connects TRBV5-8 to TRBJ2-2, with TRBD1 identical over 7 bases. The germline CDR1 and CDR2 sequences are SGHTS and YDEGEE. CDR3 length equals 15 residues. V shed 4 bases and J 2 bases; nucleotides not matched to a gene: 5. The chain's CDR3 is CASSLRQGNTGELFF. CDR3 nucleotides: TGTGCCAGCAGCCTTCGACAGGGCAACACCGGGGAGCTGTTTTTT.

CDR3 residues: CASSWRTRRFEETQYF. The CDR3 nucleotides read TGTGCCAGCAGCTGGCGGACTAGACGATTCGAAGAGACCCAGTACTTC. The genes are TRBV7-2 and TRBJ2-5, with TRBD2 matching over 7 bases. J gave up 3 bases and V 4 bases, and 11 bases lay outside the gene matches. CDR1 SGHTA and CDR2 FQGNSA come from the germline V gene. CDR3 length equals 16 residues. Looking up the rest from reference TRBV7-2 and TRBJ2-5 gives the full variable domain: GAGVSQSPSNKVTEKGKDVELRCDPISGHTALYWYRQSLGQGLEFLIYFQGNSAPDKSGLPSDRFSAERTGGSVSTLTIQRTQQEDSAVYLCASSWRTRRFEETQYFGPGTRLLVL.

This clone has a handful of counts. The rearrangement links TRBV7-2 to TRBJ2-1; unclear D gene. V was shortened by 4 bases and J by 0 bases, with 16 bases between the two germline ends. This CDR3 comprises 17 residues. Germline CDR1 reads SGHTA; CDR2 reads FQGNSA. CDR3 in amino acids: CASSSGRWLSSYNEQFF. The CDR3 DNA sequence: TGTGCCAGCAGCTCTGGACGTTGGCTAAGCTCCTACAATGAGCAGTTCTTC.

The CDR3, as DNA: TGCAGTGCTGGGAGGGCTGACGAGCAGTACTTC. Protein: CSAGRADEQYF. This rearrangement joins TRBV20-1 to TRBJ2-7; 7 bases are shared with TRBD2. CDR1 is DFQATT and CDR2 is SNEGSKA in the germline V gene (reference sequence). The CDR3 sequence is 11 residues long. V lost 5 bases to trimming and J lost 5 bases; unmatched junction nucleotides: 3.

V usage is TRBV7-8 and J usage is TRBJ2-1, with 10 nucleotides matching TRBD2. V was clipped by 6 bases and J by 4 bases; unmatched bases: 6. The germline V gene encodes CDR1 SGHVS and CDR2 FQNEAQ. The length of the CDR3 is 15 residues. In DNA, the CDR3 is TGTGCCAGCAGTACGAGCGGGAGGGTTTACAATGAGCAGTTCTTC. It is translated as CASSTSGRVYNEQFF.

The rearrangement joins TRBV6-5 to TRBJ1-1; no clear D. Trimming cost V 7 bases and J 0 bases, with 9 bases left between them. Germline V lookup: CDR1 MNHEY, CDR2 SVGAGI. This CDR3 region has 13 residues. The CDR3 here is CASIPTMNTEAFF. CDR3 coding DNA: TGTGCCAGCATTCCGACAATGAACACTGAAGCTTTCTTT.

This clone was picked up many times. The chain combines TRBV6-4 with TRBJ2-1; D possibly corresponds to TRBD2 (7 bases). Looked up from germline, CDR1 is MRHNA and CDR2 is SNTAGT. The CDR3 consists of 15 residues. V was cut by 6 bases and J by 0 bases, with 12 bases left in between. The CDR3 spells CASRRGACSYNEQFF. The CDR3 bases are TGTGCCAGCAGACGGGGGGCTTGCTCCTACAATGAGCAGTTCTTC.

This clone was counted a single time. The chain is built from TRBV4-2 and TRBJ2-1; TRBD1 matches at 9 bases. The CDR3 extends over 16 amino acids. Germline V gives CDR1 LGHNA, CDR2 YNFKEQ. J lost 4 bases, V lost 4 bases, and 8 bases had no gene match. CDR3 in DNA: TGTGCCAGCAGCCTGAGCGGGACAGGGATTTACAATGAGCAGTTCTTC. Translating gives CASSLSGTGIYNEQFF.

The V gene is TRBV6-5, the J gene TRBJ2-1; D ambiguous. Germline CDR1 reads MNHEY; CDR2 reads SVGAGI. CDR3 length: 13 amino acids. Trimming removed 0 bases from V and 7 bases from J, with 7 bases in between. The DNA of the CDR3 is TGTGCCAGCAGTTACTCTTCGGTGAATGAGCAGTTCTTC. This translates into CASSYSSVNEQFF.

The J gene is TRBJ1-1, the V gene TRBV6-2 or TRBV6-3, with 8 nucleotides matching TRBD1. CDR1 and CDR2 (germline): MNHEY, SVGEGT. V shed 6 bases and J 11 bases; nucleotides not matched to a gene: 11. The CDR3 loop spans 13 amino acids. The CDR3 nucleotides read TGTGCCAGCAGCTCACCCCAGGGGGCGTATGCTTTCTTT. Protein product: CASSSPQGAYAFF.

This clone has only one observation. The CDR3 DNA is TGTGCCAGCAGTCACGCGTCGTGGAGGGTTGCAACTAATGAAAAACTGTTTTTT. This codes for CASSHASWRVATNEKLFF. The J gene is TRBJ1-4, the V gene TRBV6-6; D not resolved. Germline V gene sequence: CDR1 MNHNY, CDR2 SVGAGI (reference sequence). V was trimmed by 5 bases and J by 0 bases, leaving 19 bases between them. CDR3 size: 18 residues.

This sequence joins TRBV6-5 and TRBJ2-2; unclear D gene. CDR3 length: 14 residues. Germline CDR1 MNHEY, CDR2 SVGAGI. The V end lost 6 bases, the J end lost 8 bases, and 16 bases lay between the germline ends. CDR3 in DNA: TGTGCCAGCAGCCAACCCCCAGTACCGGGGGAGCTGTTTTTT. Translated: CASSQPPVPGELFF.

The genes are TRBV5-1 and TRBJ2-3; D is perhaps TRBD2 (6 bases). The V end was cut by 5 bases, the J end by 4 bases, with 14 bases between. The CDR3 spans 14 residues. From germline, CDR1 is SGHRS and CDR2 YFSETQ. The CDR3 DNA follows: TGCGCCAGCAGGACTAGTGGTGTAGCAGATACGCAGTATTTT. It encodes CASRTSGVADTQYF.

This chain uses TRBV4-3 with TRBJ1-2; 7 bases are a match to TRBD1. The germline gives CDR1 LGHNA, CDR2 YSLEER. Unmatched junction bases numbered 8, after V lost 3 bases and J lost 1 base. The CDR3 has 16 amino acids. CDR3 sequence reads: CASSQRTGTVNYGYTF. The CDR3 DNA follows: TGCGCCAGCAGCCAGCGAACCGGGACAGTTAACTATGGCTACACCTTC.